A selection of T cell receptor beta chains follows, all from one sample in a study of CD8+CD57+ T cells in acquired aplastic anemia. TCRdb used MiXCR to reprocess the reads, holding one entry per CDR3 protein. The table includes 400,000 to 600,000 distinct CDR3 sequences, around 32% detected once. The sequencing sample was made of sorted CD4+, CD8+, or CD8+CD57+ T cells (not recorded which) from PBMCs. The receptors here all came from a human donor with aplastic anemia. CDR3s include the opening cysteine and the closing phenylalanine or tryptophan. A D gene is named only where the DNA matches it firmly. Size is omitted from some rows. Given values are once, few, many or a class for expanded clones.

cdr3_aa: CASSQGPLGYGYTF; cdr3_nt: TGTGCCAGCAGCCAAGGTCCCCTAGGGTATGGCTACACCTTC; j_call: TRBJ1-2; clone_size: many; v_call: TRBV4-2; cdr3_length: 14; d_call: NA
cdr3_aa: CASSLIQGGSPLHF; cdr3_nt: TGTGCCAGCAGCTTAATTCAGGGAGGCTCACCCCTCCACTTT; j_call: TRBJ1-6; clone_size: many; v_call: TRBV7-2; cdr3_length: 14; d_call: NA
cdr3_aa: CASRIPGLAGRTSTDTQYF; cdr3_nt: TGCGCCAGCAGGATCCCCGGACTAGCGGGAAGAACTAGCACAGATACGCAGTATTTT; j_call: TRBJ2-3; clone_size: NA; v_call: TRBV5-1; cdr3_length: 19; d_call: TRBD2
cdr3_aa: CSASRQSDEQYF; cdr3_nt: TGCAGTGCCTCTCGGCAGTCCGACGAGCAGTACTTC; j_call: TRBJ2-7; clone_size: NA; v_call: TRBV20-1; cdr3_length: 12; d_call: NA
cdr3_aa: CASSDGRGDTQYF; cdr3_nt: TGCGCCAGCAGCGACGGACGGGGGGATACGCAGTATTTT; j_call: TRBJ2-3; clone_size: NA; v_call: TRBV5-1; cdr3_length: 13; d_call: NA
cdr3_aa: CASSPDGTEAFF; cdr3_nt: TGTGCCAGCAGTCCGGACGGTACTGAAGCTTTCTTT; j_call: TRBJ1-1; clone_size: few; v_call: TRBV12-3/TRBV12-4; cdr3_length: 12; d_call: NA
cdr3_aa: CASSLGPFYEQYF; cdr3_nt: TGTGCCAGCAGCTTAGGCCCCTTCTACGAGCAGTACTTC; j_call: TRBJ2-7; clone_size: many; v_call: TRBV7-9; cdr3_length: 13; d_call: NA
cdr3_aa: CASSFPQSNTEAFF; cdr3_nt: TGTGCCAGCAGCTTCCCACAGTCGAACACTGAAGCTTTCTTT; j_call: TRBJ1-1; clone_size: few; v_call: TRBV5-5; cdr3_length: 14; d_call: NA
cdr3_aa: CATQTGDSGNTIYF; cdr3_nt: TGTGCCACACAGACAGGCGACTCTGGAAACACCATATATTTT; j_call: TRBJ1-3; clone_size: many; v_call: TRBV19; cdr3_length: 14; d_call: NA
cdr3_aa: CASSLSRQPQHF; cdr3_nt: TGTGCCAGCAGTTTATCTAGGCAGCCCCAGCATTTT; j_call: TRBJ1-5; clone_size: few; v_call: TRBV28; cdr3_length: 12; d_call: NA
cdr3_aa: CASSHAYYEQYF; cdr3_nt: TGTGCCAGCAGCCACGCCTACTACGAGCAGTACTTC; j_call: TRBJ2-7; clone_size: NA; v_call: TRBV3-1; cdr3_length: 12; d_call: NA
cdr3_aa: CASSFTVAGGTHNEQFF; cdr3_nt: TGTGCCAGCAGTTTCACCGTAGCGGGGGGGACCCACAATGAGCAGTTCTTC; j_call: TRBJ2-1; clone_size: NA; v_call: TRBV6-2/TRBV6-3; cdr3_length: 17; d_call: TRBD2
cdr3_aa: CASSGDGNSYEQYF; cdr3_nt: TGCGCCAGCAGCGGGGACGGAAACTCCTACGAGCAGTACTTC; j_call: TRBJ2-7; clone_size: NA; v_call: TRBV5-1; cdr3_length: 14; d_call: NA
cdr3_aa: CASSLGQTGRYGYTF; cdr3_nt: TGTGCCAGCAGCTTGGGCCAGACGGGTCGGTATGGCTACACCTTC; j_call: TRBJ1-2; clone_size: many; v_call: TRBV7-2; cdr3_length: 15; d_call: NA
cdr3_aa: CSARDLTDTGETQYF; cdr3_nt: TGCAGTGCTAGAGATTTGACGGACACGGGGGAGACCCAGTACTTC; j_call: TRBJ2-5; clone_size: NA; v_call: TRBV20-1; cdr3_length: 15; d_call: NA
cdr3_aa: CASSERGGFTEAFF; cdr3_nt: TGTGCCAGCAGTGAAAGGGGCGGTTTCACTGAAGCTTTCTTT; j_call: TRBJ1-1; clone_size: many; v_call: TRBV2; cdr3_length: 14; d_call: NA
cdr3_aa: CASISGGVYTEAFF; cdr3_nt: TGTGCCAGCATAAGTGGGGGCGTATACACTGAAGCTTTCTTT; j_call: TRBJ1-1; clone_size: few; v_call: TRBV12-3/TRBV12-4; cdr3_length: 14; d_call: NA
cdr3_aa: CASSPGGEFGYTF; cdr3_nt: TGTGCCAGCAGCCCGGGGGGGGAATTTGGCTACACCTTC; j_call: TRBJ1-2; clone_size: many; v_call: TRBV11-2; cdr3_length: 13; d_call: NA
cdr3_aa: CASSLVRSSGEQYF; cdr3_nt: TGTGCCAGCAGCTTAGTTCGTTCTTCGGGCGAGCAGTACTTC; j_call: TRBJ2-7; clone_size: NA; v_call: TRBV7-2; cdr3_length: 14; d_call: NA
cdr3_aa: CASSSPGQGGEKLFF; cdr3_nt: TGTGCCAGCAGCTCCCCGGGACAGGGAGGTGAAAAACTGTTTTTT; j_call: TRBJ1-4; clone_size: NA; v_call: TRBV5-8; cdr3_length: 15; d_call: TRBD1
cdr3_aa: CSAEGTRDPSSYEQYF; cdr3_nt: TGCAGTGCTGAGGGAACCCGGGACCCCAGCTCCTACGAGCAGTACTTC; j_call: TRBJ2-7; clone_size: many; v_call: TRBV20-1; cdr3_length: 16; d_call: NA
cdr3_aa: CASSLAAGVHEQYF; cdr3_nt: TGTGCCAGCAGCTTGGCAGCAGGGGTCCACGAGCAGTACTTC; j_call: TRBJ2-7; clone_size: NA; v_call: TRBV2; cdr3_length: 14; d_call: NA
cdr3_aa: CAISGTGTNSPLHF; cdr3_nt: TGTGCCATCAGTGGCACAGGGACTAATTCACCCCTCCACTTT; j_call: TRBJ1-6; clone_size: NA; v_call: TRBV10-3; cdr3_length: 14; d_call: NA
cdr3_aa: CSVELDRVGRSYTF; cdr3_nt: TGCAGCGTTGAACTAGACAGGGTAGGTCGTTCCTACACCTTC; j_call: TRBJ1-2; clone_size: many; v_call: TRBV29-1; cdr3_length: 14; d_call: TRBD1
cdr3_aa: CATSRDYLAGGRDTQYF; cdr3_nt: TGTGCCACCAGCAGAGATTACCTAGCGGGGGGGCGTGATACGCAGTATTTT; j_call: TRBJ2-3; clone_size: many; v_call: TRBV15; cdr3_length: 17; d_call: TRBD2
cdr3_aa: CASSLGSGEVEQYF; cdr3_nt: TGTGCCAGCAGCTTAGGCAGCGGTGAGGTCGAGCAGTACTTC; j_call: TRBJ2-7; clone_size: many; v_call: TRBV7-8; cdr3_length: 14; d_call: NA
cdr3_aa: CASSPEGVYGYTF; cdr3_nt: TGTGCCAGCAGCCCAGAGGGGGTCTATGGCTACACCTTC; j_call: TRBJ1-2; clone_size: many; v_call: TRBV7-9; cdr3_length: 13; d_call: NA
cdr3_aa: CASSTSVSTDTQYF; cdr3_nt: TGTGCCAGCAGCACTAGCGTTAGCACAGATACGCAGTATTTT; j_call: TRBJ2-3; clone_size: many; v_call: TRBV2; cdr3_length: 14; d_call: TRBD2
cdr3_aa: CASSSGTSGRGQYF; cdr3_nt: TGTGCCAGCAGCTCAGGGACTAGCGGGAGGGGGCAGTATTTT; j_call: TRBJ2-3; clone_size: few; v_call: TRBV7-9; cdr3_length: 14; d_call: TRBD2
cdr3_aa: CASSPVGAMQYF; cdr3_nt: TGTGCCAGCTCACCAGTGGGGGCGATGCAGTATTTT; j_call: TRBJ2-3; clone_size: NA; v_call: TRBV18; cdr3_length: 12; d_call: NA
cdr3_aa: CATSREDRNSPLHF; cdr3_nt: TGTGCCACCAGCAGAGAGGACAGGAATTCACCCCTCCACTTT; j_call: TRBJ1-6; clone_size: few; v_call: TRBV15; cdr3_length: 14; d_call: TRBD1
cdr3_aa: CSASPGGAGTNEKLFF; cdr3_nt: TGCAGTGCTAGCCCAGGGGGCGCGGGAACTAATGAAAAACTGTTTTTT; j_call: TRBJ1-4; clone_size: NA; v_call: TRBV20-1; cdr3_length: 16; d_call: TRBD1
cdr3_aa: CASRDNHYGYTF; cdr3_nt: TGTGCCAGCAGGGACAACCACTATGGCTACACCTTC; j_call: TRBJ1-2; clone_size: NA; v_call: TRBV9; cdr3_length: 12; d_call: NA
cdr3_aa: CASNLGGALNSPLHF; cdr3_nt: TGTGCCAGCAACCTCGGGGGGGCACTTAATTCACCCCTCCACTTT; j_call: TRBJ1-6; clone_size: NA; v_call: TRBV27; cdr3_length: 15; d_call: NA
cdr3_aa: CASASQGPDTQYF; cdr3_nt: TGTGCCAGCGCCAGTCAGGGCCCAGATACGCAGTATTTT; j_call: TRBJ2-3; clone_size: many; v_call: TRBV7-8; cdr3_length: 13; d_call: NA
cdr3_aa: CSVAEVAGEGGTQYF; cdr3_nt: TGCAGCGTTGCCGAGGTAGCGGGAGAAGGGGGTACGCAGTATTTT; j_call: TRBJ2-3; clone_size: many; v_call: TRBV29-1; cdr3_length: 15; d_call: TRBD2
cdr3_aa: CASSFPLEGYTF; cdr3_nt: TGTGCCAGCAGCTTCCCCCTCGAGGGCTACACCTTC; j_call: TRBJ1-2; clone_size: many; v_call: TRBV7-8; cdr3_length: 12; d_call: NA
cdr3_aa: CASSYRGGTEAFF; cdr3_nt: TGTGCCAGCAGCTACAGGGGCGGGACTGAAGCTTTCTTT; j_call: TRBJ1-1; clone_size: many; v_call: TRBV7-2; cdr3_length: 13; d_call: TRBD1
cdr3_aa: CAWSVTSGDTEAFF; cdr3_nt: TGTGCCTGGAGTGTAACATCAGGGGACACTGAAGCTTTCTTT; j_call: TRBJ1-1; clone_size: NA; v_call: TRBV2; cdr3_length: 14; d_call: NA
cdr3_aa: CASSYIGTGSTDTQYF; cdr3_nt: TGTGCCAGCAGTTACATAGGGACAGGGTCGACAGATACGCAGTATTTT; j_call: TRBJ2-3; clone_size: few; v_call: TRBV6-2/TRBV6-3; cdr3_length: 16; d_call: TRBD1
cdr3_aa: CSARSWGGYGYTF; cdr3_nt: TGCAGTGCTAGATCCTGGGGTGGATATGGCTACACCTTC; j_call: TRBJ1-2; clone_size: once; v_call: TRBV20-1; cdr3_length: 13; d_call: NA
cdr3_aa: CASGLTGVGTEAFF; cdr3_nt: TGTGCTAGTGGTTTGACCGGGGTAGGAACTGAAGCTTTCTTT; j_call: TRBJ1-1; clone_size: NA; v_call: TRBV12-5; cdr3_length: 14; d_call: NA
cdr3_aa: CASSFTRGSETQYF; cdr3_nt: TGTGCCAGCAGCTTTACGCGGGGATCAGAGACCCAGTACTTC; j_call: TRBJ2-5; clone_size: NA; v_call: TRBV7-9; cdr3_length: 14; d_call: NA
cdr3_aa: CASSEGFSGSGDEQFF; cdr3_nt: TGCGCCAGCAGTGAGGGGTTTAGCGGGAGCGGGGATGAGCAGTTCTTC; j_call: TRBJ2-1; clone_size: NA; v_call: TRBV10-1; cdr3_length: 16; d_call: TRBD2
cdr3_aa: CASSESSEPYSGNTIYF; cdr3_nt: TGCGCCAGCAGTGAGTCTTCGGAGCCCTACTCTGGAAACACCATATATTTT; j_call: TRBJ1-3; clone_size: NA; v_call: TRBV10-1; cdr3_length: 17; d_call: NA
cdr3_aa: CSVSGQPALEAFF; cdr3_nt: TGCAGCGTATCGGGACAGCCGGCCCTTGAAGCTTTCTTT; j_call: TRBJ1-1; clone_size: NA; v_call: TRBV29-1; cdr3_length: 13; d_call: TRBD1
cdr3_aa: CAISLQWTGDTGELFF; cdr3_nt: TGTGCCATCAGCCTTCAATGGACAGGGGACACCGGGGAGCTGTTTTTT; j_call: TRBJ2-2; clone_size: NA; v_call: TRBV10-3; cdr3_length: 16; d_call: TRBD1
cdr3_aa: CSVVRTGGADGYTF; cdr3_nt: TGCAGCGTTGTTCGGACAGGGGGCGCGGATGGCTACACCTTC; j_call: TRBJ1-2; clone_size: NA; v_call: TRBV29-1; cdr3_length: 14; d_call: TRBD1
cdr3_aa: CASSVVGDWAETQYF; cdr3_nt: TGTGCCAGCAGCGTAGTAGGGGATTGGGCAGAGACCCAGTACTTC; j_call: TRBJ2-5; clone_size: many; v_call: TRBV9; cdr3_length: 15; d_call: NA
cdr3_aa: CASSLLAGGPSETYNEQFF; cdr3_nt: TGTGCCAGCAGCCTATTAGCGGGGGGGCCATCCGAAACGTACAATGAGCAGTTCTTC; j_call: TRBJ2-1; clone_size: NA; v_call: TRBV4-2; cdr3_length: 19; d_call: TRBD2
cdr3_aa: CSPGQTTGEQFF; cdr3_nt: TGCAGTCCGGGACAAACCACGGGGGAGCAGTTCTTC; j_call: TRBJ2-1; clone_size: NA; v_call: TRBV20-1; cdr3_length: 12; d_call: NA
cdr3_aa: CASSPYVGGPTDTQYF; cdr3_nt: TGTGCCAGTAGCCCGTATGTGGGAGGGCCGACAGATACGCAGTATTTT; j_call: TRBJ2-3; clone_size: few; v_call: TRBV19; cdr3_length: 16; d_call: TRBD2
cdr3_aa: CASSVLSSYNSPLHF; cdr3_nt: TGTGCCAGCAGCGTACTAAGCTCCTATAATTCACCCCTCCACTTT; j_call: TRBJ1-6; clone_size: many; v_call: TRBV9; cdr3_length: 15; d_call: NA